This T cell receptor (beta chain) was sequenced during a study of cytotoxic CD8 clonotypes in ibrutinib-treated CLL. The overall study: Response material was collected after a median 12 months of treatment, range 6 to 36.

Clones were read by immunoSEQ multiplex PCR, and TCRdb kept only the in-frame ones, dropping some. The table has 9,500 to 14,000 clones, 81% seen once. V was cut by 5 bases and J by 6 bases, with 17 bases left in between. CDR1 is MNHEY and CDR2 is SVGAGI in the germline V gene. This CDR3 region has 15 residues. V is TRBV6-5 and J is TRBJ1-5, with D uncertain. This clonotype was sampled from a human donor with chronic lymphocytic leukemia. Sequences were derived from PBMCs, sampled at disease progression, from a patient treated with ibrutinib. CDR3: CASSPSRTALQPQHF. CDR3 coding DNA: TGTGCCAGCAGTCCCTCAAGGACCGCTCTTCAGCCCCAGCATTTT.